The 8 T cell receptor beta chains below all came from one sample that was sequenced in a study of blood T cell repertoires in COVID-19. Assay used: immunoSEQ multiplex PCR; TCRdb lists only in-frame clones, some missing. The sample carries approximately 390,000 clones, 88% recorded once. Sequences were obtained from PBMCs or T cells enriched from blood (not recorded which). These TCRs come from a woman in her thirties or forties with acute COVID-19.

The rearrangement links TRBV5-1 to TRBJ1-2; D ambiguous. The CDR3 is 14 amino acids. The V gene's germline CDR1 is SGHRS and CDR2 YFSETQ. With 0 bases removed from V and 2 bases from J, the gap between germline ends came to 8 bases. CDR3 protein: CASSLVAGNYGYTF. The CDR3 DNA reads as TGCGCCAGCAGCTTGGTTGCGGGAAACTATGGCTACACCTTC.

This chain connects TRBV24-1 to TRBJ1-2, with D tentatively TRBD1 (6 bases). This CDR3 is built from 13 residues. In germline, CDR1 is KGHDR, CDR2 SFDVKD. Trimming left V 9 bases short and J 3 bases short, with 13 bases between. DNA of the CDR3: TGTGCCACCGCGGGGGCTTTAGACTATGGCTACACCTTC. It codes for CATAGALDYGYTF.

This sequence joins TRBV28 and TRBJ1-2; no firm D call. The CDR3 length is 12 residues. Germline V CDR1 and CDR2: MDHEN, SYDVKM. Trimming stripped 4 bases from V and 1 base from J, with 4 bases between. The CDR3 sequence is CASSSGNYGYTF. DNA for the CDR3: TGTGCCAGCAGTTCCGGTAACTATGGCTACACCTTC.

The V and J genes are TRBV19 and TRBJ2-5; TRBD2 aligns across 9 bases. This CDR3 region has 15 residues. Germline values: CDR1 LNHDA, CDR2 SQIVND (reference sequence). Germline trimming cut 2 bases from V and 5 bases from J; bases unmatched to any gene: 6. CDR3 protein: CASSISSGVGETQYF. In DNA, the CDR3 is TGTGCCAGTAGTATATCTAGCGGGGTTGGGGAGACCCAGTACTTC.

This clone showed up just once. The CDR3: CATSPGQRSYNEQFF. For the CDR3, the DNA is TGTGCCACCAGCCCGGGACAGAGATCCTACAATGAGCAGTTCTTC. The chain recombines TRBV24-1 with TRBJ2-1, with 7 positions matching TRBD1. Losses at the gene ends were 7 bases for V and 1 base for J; bases not matched to a gene: 6. CDR3 length: 15 residues. Per germline, CDR1 KGHDR and CDR2 SFDVKD.

This chain uses TRBV11-3 with TRBJ1-1; D uncertain. The V end lost 2 bases, the J end lost 0 bases, and 4 bases lay between the germline ends. This CDR3 region has 13 residues. Per the germline V gene, CDR1 is SGHNT and CDR2 is YENEEA. CDR3 loop: CASSLLVNTEAFF. The CDR3 DNA follows: TGTGCCAGCAGCTTATTAGTGAACACTGAAGCTTTCTTT.

The CDR3 DNA reads as TGTGCCTGCCCACAGGGGAGCTCCTACAATGAGCAGTTCTTC. Translated, it gives CACPQGSSYNEQFF. The V call is TRBV30, the J call TRBJ2-1; 7 bases fit TRBD1. The CDR3 totals 14 residues. The trim removed 6 bases at V and 0 bases at J, leaving 5 bases unmatched. The germline V gene has CDR1 GTSNPN and CDR2 SVGIG (reference sequence).

The chain has TRBV5-1 and TRBJ2-2; no reliable D call. Germline-derived CDR1 and CDR2 are SGHRS and YFSETQ. V lost 4 bases to trimming and J lost 3 bases, with 7 bases between them. The CDR3 spans 13 residues. The DNA for the CDR3 is TGCGCCAGCAGCACAGAATACACCGGGGAGCTGTTTTTT. Protein product: CASSTEYTGELFF.